The 27 T cell receptor beta chains listed next were all sequenced from one sample in a study of shared clonotypes between healthy human individuals. Clones were read by immunoSEQ multiplex PCR, and TCRdb kept only the in-frame ones, dropping some. The data show some 630,000 clones, roughly 70% seen once. Specimen: memory CD4+ T cells sorted from blood. Specified subset: CD45RA-negative fraction. These receptors were taken from a woman aged 25-40 years in good health.

CDR3 region: CATSRRTSGRVGELFF. The CDR3 region has the DNA TGTGCCACCAGCAGAAGGACTAGCGGGAGGGTCGGGGAGCTGTTTTTT. The chain is built from TRBV15 and TRBJ2-2; TRBD2 agrees at 15 bases. After removal of 2 bases from V and 7 bases from J, the junction contained 2 bases not matched to a gene. The CDR3 spans 16 residues. Per germline, CDR1 LNHNV and CDR2 YYDKDF (reference sequence).

Only one count was recorded for this clone. At one boundary the junction diverges from the germline segment, which might be a read error. J is TRBJ2-2 and V is TRBV27; the D call may be TRBD1 or TRBD2 (6 bases each). The CDR3 has 13 amino acids. The germline CDR1 and CDR2 sequences are MNHEY and SMNVEV (reference sequence). CDR3 residues: CASIGSGGPGAVF. The CDR3, as DNA: TGTGCCAGCATAGGGAGTGGGGGGCCGGGAGCTGTTTTT.

This clone has only one observation. The sample has other DNA sequences that encode this CDR3 too. The V and J genes are TRBV10-3 and TRBJ1-5; 9 bases agree with TRBD1. There are 14 residues in the CDR3. Losses at the gene ends were 5 bases for V and 7 bases for J; bases not matched to a gene: 6. Germline V gene lookup returns CDR1 ENHRY and CDR2 SYGVKD. The CDR3 nucleotides are TGTGCCATCAGTAAGACAGGGGGGGACCAGCCCCAGCATTTT. This codes for CAISKTGGDQPQHF.

V is TRBV19 and J is TRBJ2-5; 10 nucleotides agree with TRBD2. The trim removed 5 bases at V and 4 bases at J, leaving 7 bases unmatched. This CDR3 has 15 amino acids. Germline V gene data show CDR1 as LNHDA and CDR2 as SQIVND (reference sequence). CDR3 bases: TGTGCCAGTAGTCCAGCTATAGCGGGAGGAGAGACCCAGTACTTC. Protein sequence: CASSPAIAGGETQYF.

The rearrangement joins TRBV10-2 to TRBJ2-3, with 9 bases that match TRBD2. Trimming took 8 bases from V and 2 from J; bases not matched to a gene: 11. The germline CDR1 and CDR2 sequences are WSHSY and SAAADI. This CDR3 has 16 residues. CDR3 in amino acids: CASGETGLAITDTQYF. The CDR3 DNA is TGCGCCAGCGGGGAGACGGGACTAGCTATCACAGATACGCAGTATTTT.

The genes are TRBV14 and TRBJ2-3; a possible D gene is TRBD2 (6 bases). V lost 5 bases, J lost 7 bases, and 10 bases lay in between. Germline V gives CDR1 SGHDN, CDR2 FVKESK. The CDR3 is 12 amino acids. DNA for the CDR3: TGTGCCAGCAGCACGGGACTTTATACGCAGTATTTT. Its protein is CASSTGLYTQYF.

J is TRBJ2-5 and V is TRBV10-3; D may match TRBD1 or TRBD2 (7 bases each). There are 15 residues in the CDR3. Trimming took 6 bases from V and 1 from J, leaving 15 bases between them. Per the germline V gene, CDR1 is ENHRY and CDR2 is SYGVKD. The CDR3 spells CAIRAGQRSQETQYF. The CDR3, as DNA: TGTGCCATCAGAGCGGGACAGAGATCCCAAGAGACCCAGTACTTC.

This clone was seen more than once but under ten times. The chain combines TRBV18 with TRBJ2-1; D call uncertain. CDR3 length: 13 residues. The V gene's germline CDR1 is KGHSH and CDR2 LQKENI. Trimming left V 3 bases short and J 5 bases short, with 8 bases between. CDR3 in amino acids: CASSPGMDNEQFF. CDR3 nucleotides: TGTGCCAGCTCACCGGGTATGGACAATGAGCAGTTCTTC.

J is TRBJ2-4 and V is TRBV4-1; a possible D gene is TRBD2 (7 bases). Looked up from germline, CDR1 is MGHRA and CDR2 is YSYEKL. This CDR3 is built from 17 residues. V lost 0 bases and J lost 7, with 19 bases in between. CDR3 in DNA: TGCGCCAGCAGCCAAGAGGGGGCGGGAGATGGGCGCAACATTCAGTACTTC. Its protein product is CASSQEGAGDGRNIQYF.

The chain couples TRBV27 to TRBJ1-1; D not resolved. Germline loops: CDR1 MNHEY, CDR2 SMNVEV (reference sequence). The CDR3 is 13 amino acids. The ends were cut back, 7 bases at V and 8 bases at J, with 17 bases in the middle. This CDR3 is CASIALSREEAFF. CDR3 DNA sequence: TGTGCCAGCATCGCATTGTCCCGGGAAGAAGCTTTCTTT.

This chain connects TRBV7-2 to TRBJ2-7, with D possibly matching TRBD2 (5 bases). This CDR3 spans 16 amino acids. Trimming took 1 base from V and 7 from J, leaving 20 bases between them. CDR1 is SGHTA, CDR2 FQGNSA, per germline. The CDR3 bases are TGTGCCAGCAGCTTAGTGAGGGCGAGGGATAATGGGGAGCAGTACTTC. Its translation is CASSLVRARDNGEQYF. Full variable domain (outside the CDR3, taken from reference TRBV7-2 and TRBJ2-7): GAGVSQSPSNKVTEKGKDVELRCDPISGHTALYWYRQSLGQGLEFLIYFQGNSAPDKSGLPSDRFSAERTGGSVSTLTIQRTQQEDSAVYLCASSLVRARDNGEQYFGPGTRLTVT.

The rearrangement uses TRBV11-2 and TRBJ1-2; perhaps TRBD1 as D (6 bases). Germline V lookup: CDR1 SGHAT, CDR2 FQNNGV. The CDR3 contains 13 residues. V was pared by 0 bases and J by 12 bases, with 14 bases between. The CDR3 reads CASSLDPQGNNTF. The CDR3 bases are TGTGCCAGCAGCTTAGACCCTCAGGGGAACAACACCTTC.

This clone is a singleton in its sample. The chain combines TRBV9 with TRBJ1-5; D is unclear. The length of the CDR3 is 14 residues. Trimming left V 3 bases short and J 6 bases short, with 13 bases between. Germline V lookup: CDR1 SGDLS, CDR2 YYNGEE. As DNA, the CDR3 is TGTGCCAGCAGCGCCGATTCGGGAGCTCAGCCCCAGCATTTT. Its translation is CASSADSGAQPQHF.

This clone was counted only a few times. The chain couples TRBV25-1 to TRBJ2-1; 10 positions match TRBD2. This CDR3 has 17 amino acids. Germline lookup yields CDR1 MGHDK and CDR2 SYGVNS. Trimming cost V 3 bases and J 7 bases; bases outside gene matches: 12. CDR3 protein: CASSERKGLAEINEQFF. CDR3 nucleotide sequence: TGTGCCAGCAGTGAGCGCAAAGGACTAGCGGAGATTAATGAGCAGTTCTTC.

The gene calls are TRBV19 and TRBJ1-5, with D maybe TRBD1 (6 bases). Germline V gives CDR1 LNHDA, CDR2 SQIVND (reference sequence). The CDR3 extends over 14 amino acids. The V end lost 5 bases, the J end lost 4 bases, and 12 bases lay between the germline ends. The CDR3 region has the DNA TGTGCCAGTAGTCACAGGGCCCGAAATCAGCCCCAGCATTTT. Encoded protein: CASSHRARNQPQHF.

On this clone itself: Other DNA sequences in this sample translate to the same CDR3. The chain combines TRBV5-1 with TRBJ2-1; D ambiguous. Germline CDR1 SGHRS, CDR2 YFSETQ. V dropped 0 bases and J dropped 0 bases, with 7 bases sitting between them. This CDR3 spans 15 amino acids. The CDR3 is CASSLDSSSYNEQFF. The CDR3 DNA follows: TGCGCCAGCAGCTTGGATAGTTCCTCCTACAATGAGCAGTTCTTC.

This clone was observed at least ten times. The chain has TRBV6-6 and TRBJ1-5; D might be TRBD1 (5 bases). This CDR3 contains 15 residues. Germline lookup yields CDR1 MNHNY and CDR2 SVGAGI (reference sequence). Trimming pared 5 bases from V and 0 bases from J, leaving 11 bases between. This chain's CDR3 is CASSRPGNSNQPQHF. CDR3 bases: TGTGCCAGCAGTCGTCCAGGGAATAGCAATCAGCCCCAGCATTTT.

The chain couples TRBV25-1 to TRBJ2-5, with TRBD1 matching over 12 bases. With 6 bases clipped from V and 3 bases from J, the junction kept 11 bases outside the gene matches. CDR1 is MGHDK, CDR2 SYGVNS, per germline. The CDR3 has 17 amino acids. This CDR3 reads CASREGTGGVLKETQYF. CDR3 nucleotide sequence: TGTGCCAGCAGAGAAGGGACAGGGGGCGTTTTAAAAGAGACCCAGTACTTC.

The CDR3 nucleotides read TGTGCCAGCGACAGCCGGGGGACTGATGGCTACACCTTC. This sequence encodes CASDSRGTDGYTF. V gene TRBV7-2 combines with J gene TRBJ1-2, with TRBD1 as a possible D gene (5 bases). Trimming removed 8 bases from V and 6 bases from J, with 16 bases in between. The CDR3 covers 13 residues. Germline CDR1 is SGHTA and CDR2 is FQGNSA.

This sequence joins TRBV4-1 and TRBJ2-7; D is uncertain. The CDR3 sequence is 16 residues long. Germline V gene lookup returns CDR1 MGHRA and CDR2 YSYEKL. The ends were cut back, 1 base at V and 1 base at J, with 14 bases in the middle. CDR3 sequence: CASSQGVPQFSYEQYF. The CDR3 DNA reads TGCGCCAGCAGCCAAGGGGTGCCCCAATTTTCCTACGAGCAGTACTTC.

J is TRBJ2-3 and V is TRBV15; possible D gene TRBD1, 6 bases. The CDR3 is made up of 18 amino acids. Trimming removed 8 bases from V and 1 base from J, with 25 bases in between. CDR1 is LNHNV and CDR2 is YYDKDF in the germline V gene (reference sequence). In nucleotides, the CDR3 is TGTGCCACCCAAGGGGGTCTAAGCGGATCTATAGGCACAGATACGCAGTATTTT. It codes for CATQGGLSGSIGTDTQYF. Variable domain in full (rest from reference TRBV15 and TRBJ2-3): DAMVIQNPRYQVTQFGKPVTLSCSQTLNHNVMYWYQQKSSQAPKLLFHYYDKDFNNEADTPDNFQSRRPNTSFCFLDIRSPGLGDTAMYLCATQGGLSGSIGTDTQYFGPGTRLTVL.

The chain couples TRBV5-4 to TRBJ2-3; D tentatively fits TRBD1 or TRBD2 (7 bases each). Trimming took 9 bases from V and 4 from J, leaving 21 bases between them. Germline assignment: CDR1 SGHNT and CDR2 YYREEE (reference sequence). This CDR3 spans 15 amino acids. The CDR3 region is CATHKPTGRADTQYF. The CDR3 DNA sequence: TGTGCCACCCATAAACCGACAGGGAGGGCAGATACGCAGTATTTT. The full variable domain, rest sourced from reference TRBV5-4 and TRBJ2-3, is ETGVTQSPTHLIKTRGQQVTLRCSSQSGHNTVSWYQQALGQGPQFIFQYYREEENGRGNFPPRFSGLQFPNYSSELNVNALELDDSALYLCATHKPTGRADTQYFGPGTRLTVL.

The rearrangement uses TRBV19 and TRBJ2-2, with TRBD1 identical over 8 bases. This CDR3 spans 14 amino acids. The germline V gene encodes CDR1 LNHDA and CDR2 SQIVND (reference sequence). The J segment lost 7 bases and the V segment lost 3 bases, leaving 4 bases of the junction unmatched. The CDR3 DNA is TGTGCCAGTAGTATCCAGGGGGCTGGCGGGGAGCTGTTTTTT. Translation: CASSIQGAGGELFF.

The CDR3 sequence is CASSGLQGRIYGYTF. CDR3 coding DNA: TGTGCCAGCAGTGGTTTACAGGGAAGAATCTATGGCTACACCTTC. The chain has TRBV2 and TRBJ1-2, with TRBD1 as a possible D gene (6 bases). V lost 4 bases to trimming and J lost 4 bases, with 16 bases between them. The germline V gene has CDR1 SNHLY and CDR2 FYNNEI. CDR3 length equals 15 residues. The whole variable domain, filled in from reference TRBV2 and TRBJ1-2, reads EPEVTQTPSHQVTQMGQEVILRCVPISNHLYFYWYRQILGQKVEFLVSFYNNEISEKSEIFDDQFSVERPDGSNFTLKIRSTKLEDSAMYFCASSGLQGRIYGYTFGSGTRLTVV.

The V call is TRBV7-2, the J call TRBJ2-7; D is unresolved. The CDR3 spans 16 residues. Trimming took 1 base from V and 3 from J, leaving 16 bases between them. Germline loops: CDR1 SGHTA, CDR2 FQGNSA. The CDR3 reads CASSLGTPFAFYEQYF. CDR3 coding DNA: TGTGCCAGCAGCTTAGGTACACCCTTTGCGTTCTACGAGCAGTACTTC.

This clone appeared a single time. This chain links TRBV28 with TRBJ1-2; D is ambiguous. Per the germline V gene, CDR1 is MDHEN and CDR2 is SYDVKM. With 6 bases removed from V and 2 bases from J, the gap between germline ends came to 13 bases. This CDR3 has 14 amino acids. CDR3 DNA: TGTGCCAGCAGACCATACAGAGAGAACTATGGCTACACCTTC. Encoded protein: CASRPYRENYGYTF.

This clone has just a few counts. The chain has TRBV29-1 and TRBJ2-7; tentative D call: TRBD1 (6 bases). CDR1 SQVTM and CDR2 ANQGSEA come from the germline V gene. Trimming cost V 6 bases and J 2 bases, with 14 bases left between them. This CDR3 is 13 amino acids long. The DNA of the CDR3 is TGCAGCGTATGGACAGAAGTAACCTACGAGCAGTACTTC. This translates into CSVWTEVTYEQYF.